These T cell receptor beta chains were read from a single sample in a study of naive CD8 T cells in extremely preterm neonates. Produced via immunoSEQ multiplex PCR; TCRdb's table is partial and in-frame only. Of under 5,000 clones in the sample, roughly 97% are singletons; the top ten hold 0.65% to 0.9%. Sequences were obtained from naive CD8+ T cells from blood. The receptors here all came from a human donor in good health. Each CDR3 is given with its conserved first and last residue. D genes are given only for firm matches. Rows give clone size only sometimes, using once, few, many, or a class for an expanded clone.

J gene,V gene,D gene,clone size,CDR3 length,CDR3 DNA,CDR3 protein
TRBJ1-1,TRBV11-3,-,once,18,TGTGCCAGCAGCTTAGATAAGGGGCCTCCTGGTGGGTACACTGAAGCTTTCTTT,CASSLDKGPPGGYTEAFF
TRBJ1-1,TRBV7-9,TRBD1,-,15,TGTGCCAGCGGAGGGACAGGGAAGGGGAACACTGAAGCTTTCTTT,CASGGTGKGNTEAFF
TRBJ2-3,TRBV9,-,-,14,TGTGCCAGCAGCGTAAGGGGTAGCACAGATACGCAGTATTTT,CASSVRGSTDTQYF
TRBJ1-6,TRBV11-3,TRBD1,-,14,TGTGCCAGCAGCCCAGACCGGACAGGGAAGGCCCTCCACTTT,CASSPDRTGKALHF
TRBJ1-1,TRBV6-5,TRBD1,-,13,TGTGCCAGCAGTTCCCACAGGGGCACTGAAGCTTTCTTT,CASSSHRGTEAFF
TRBJ1-3,TRBV28,TRBD1,-,17,TGTGCCAGCAGTTTGGTCCAGACAGGGCTTGACGGAAACACCATATATTTT,CASSLVQTGLDGNTIYF
TRBJ2-2,TRBV9,-,-,15,TGTGCCAGCAGCCCCCACCAGTTTAAAACCGGGGAGCTGTTTTTT,CASSPHQFKTGELFF
TRBJ2-2,TRBV28,-,-,15,TGTGCCAGCAGCCTCGGACTTACGAACACCGGGGAGCTGTTTTTT,CASSLGLTNTGELFF
TRBJ2-7,TRBV6-1,TRBD1,-,17,TGTGCCAGCAGTGAAGCGATTTCGGCACAGGGGAACTACGAGCAGTACTTC,CASSEAISAQGNYEQYF
TRBJ1-5,TRBV7-8,TRBD1,-,17,TGTGCCAGCAGCTTAGCGCCGGTACAGGGGGAGAATCAGCCCCAGCATTTT,CASSLAPVQGENQPQHF
TRBJ2-1,TRBV5-5,-,-,12,TGTGCCAGCACCCTCAGGGGCCATGAGCAGTTCTTC,CASTLRGHEQFF
TRBJ1-3,TRBV15,-,-,16,TGTGCCACCAGCAGTTTCGGGGAGAGCTCTGGGAACACCATATATTTT,CATSSFGESSGNTIYF
TRBJ2-1,TRBV7-9,TRBD2,-,15,TGTGCCAGCAGCTTACTCCAGCGGGATTACAATGAGCAGTTCTTC,CASSLLQRDYNEQFF